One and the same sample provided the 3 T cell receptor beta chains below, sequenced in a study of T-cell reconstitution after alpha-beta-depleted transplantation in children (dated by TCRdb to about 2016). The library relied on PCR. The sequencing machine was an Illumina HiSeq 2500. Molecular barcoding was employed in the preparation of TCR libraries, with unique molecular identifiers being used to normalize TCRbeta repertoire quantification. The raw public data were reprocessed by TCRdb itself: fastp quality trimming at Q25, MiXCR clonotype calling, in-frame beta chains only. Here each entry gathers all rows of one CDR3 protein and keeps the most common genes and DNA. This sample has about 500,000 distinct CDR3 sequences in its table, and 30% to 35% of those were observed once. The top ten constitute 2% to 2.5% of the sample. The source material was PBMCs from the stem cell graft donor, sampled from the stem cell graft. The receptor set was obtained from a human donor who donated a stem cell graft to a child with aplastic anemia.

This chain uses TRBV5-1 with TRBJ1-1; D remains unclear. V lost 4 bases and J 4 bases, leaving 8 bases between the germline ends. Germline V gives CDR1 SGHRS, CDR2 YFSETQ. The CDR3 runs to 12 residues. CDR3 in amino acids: CASSLDLTEAFF. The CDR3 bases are TGCGCCAGCAGCCTCGACCTCACTGAAGCTTTCTTT. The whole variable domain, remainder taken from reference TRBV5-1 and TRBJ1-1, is KAGVTQTPRYLIKTRGQQVTLSCSPISGHRSVSWYQQTPGQGLQFLFEYFSETQRNKGNFPGRFSGRQFSNSRSEMNVSTLELGDSALYLCASSLDLTEAFFGQGTRLTVV.

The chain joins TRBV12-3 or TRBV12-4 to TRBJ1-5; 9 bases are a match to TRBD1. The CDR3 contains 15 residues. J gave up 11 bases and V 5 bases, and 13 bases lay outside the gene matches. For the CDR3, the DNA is TGTGCCAGCAGTCCAGACGGGACAGGGCGACAGGCCCAGCATTTT. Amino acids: CASSPDGTGRQAQHF.

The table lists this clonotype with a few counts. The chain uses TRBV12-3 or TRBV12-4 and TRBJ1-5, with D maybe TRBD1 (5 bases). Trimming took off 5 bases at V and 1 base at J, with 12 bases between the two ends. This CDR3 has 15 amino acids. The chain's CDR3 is CASSGGTVSNQPQHF. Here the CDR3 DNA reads TGTGCCAGCAGTGGGGGGACCGTGAGCAATCAGCCCCAGCATTTT.